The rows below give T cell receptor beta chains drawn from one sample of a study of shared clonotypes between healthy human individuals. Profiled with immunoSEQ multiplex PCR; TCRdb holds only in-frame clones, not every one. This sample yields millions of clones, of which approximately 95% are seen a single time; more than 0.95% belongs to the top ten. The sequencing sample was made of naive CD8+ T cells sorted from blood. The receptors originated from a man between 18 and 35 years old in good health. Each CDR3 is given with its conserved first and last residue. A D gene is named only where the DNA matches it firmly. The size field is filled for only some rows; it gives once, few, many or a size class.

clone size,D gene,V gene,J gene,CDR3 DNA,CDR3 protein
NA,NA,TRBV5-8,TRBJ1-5,TGTGCCAGCCGGACTGACAATCAGCCCCAGCATTTT,CASRTDNQPQHF
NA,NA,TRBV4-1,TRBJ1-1,TGCGCCAGCAGCCAAGAAGCGTTGGGGGTGAACACTGAAGCTTTCTTT,CASSQEALGVNTEAFF
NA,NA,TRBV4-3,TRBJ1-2,TGCGCCAGCAGCCAAGAGTCCCTGATAGGGACCCCTTCTAACTATGGCTACACCTTC,CASSQESLIGTPSNYGYTF
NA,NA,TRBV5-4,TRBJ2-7,TGTGCCGTCACTTCCGGGGGGCCGGAGTACGAGCAGTACTTC,CAVTSGGPEYEQYF
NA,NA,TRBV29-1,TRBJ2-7,TGCAGCGTTGGACCGGACGAGCAGTACTTC,CSVGPDEQYF
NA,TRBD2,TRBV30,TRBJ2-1,TGTGCCTGGAGTGAGGCAAGGACTAGCCTTGATGAGCAGTTCTTC,CAWSEARTSLDEQFF
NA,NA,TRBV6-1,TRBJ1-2,TGTGCCAGCAGTGACCCCCGGGACTTACGAGGCTACACCTTC,CASSDPRDLRGYTF
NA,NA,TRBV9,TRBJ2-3,TGTGCCAGCAGCGTAGCTCTAGCAGATACGCAGTATTTT,CASSVALADTQYF
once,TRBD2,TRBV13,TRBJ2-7,TGTGCCAGCAGCTTAGGCCGGGAGGGCCTCTACGAGCAGTACTTC,CASSLGREGLYEQYF
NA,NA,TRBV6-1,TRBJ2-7,TGTGCCAGCAGTGAAGTCCGAGCGATCTCCTACGAGCAGTACTTC,CASSEVRAISYEQYF
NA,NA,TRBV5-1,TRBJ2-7,TGCGCCAGCAGCTTGCACCCGGGGGACTACGAGCAGTACTTC,CASSLHPGDYEQYF
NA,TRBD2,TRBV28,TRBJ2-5,TGTGCCAGCAGTTTGGCATTGGGGGGGGAGACCCAGTACTTC,CASSLALGGETQYF
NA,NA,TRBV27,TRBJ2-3,TGTGCCAGCAGCCAAAGGGCAGGCACAGATACGCAGTATTTT,CASSQRAGTDTQYF
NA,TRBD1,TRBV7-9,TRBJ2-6,TGTGCCAGCAGCAAGAACGGGACAGACCTCCTGACTTTC,CASSKNGTDLLTF
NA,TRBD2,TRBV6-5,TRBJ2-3,TGTGCCAGCAGTTCATTAGCGGGGGGGCTGGTAGATACGCAGTATTTT,CASSSLAGGLVDTQYF
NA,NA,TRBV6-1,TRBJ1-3,TGTGCCAGCAGCGGTGACAGAACTTCAGGAAACACCATATATTTT,CASSGDRTSGNTIYF
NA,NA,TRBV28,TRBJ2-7,TGTGCCAGCACCGCATCGGGGGATCACGAGCAGTACTTC,CASTASGDHEQYF
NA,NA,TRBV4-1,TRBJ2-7,TGCGCCAGCAGCCCGAAGGTTAACTACGAGCAGTACTTC,CASSPKVNYEQYF
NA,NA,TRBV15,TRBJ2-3,TGTGCCACCAGCAGAGCGTGGATAGATACGCAGTATTTT,CATSRAWIDTQYF
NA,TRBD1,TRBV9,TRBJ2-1,TGTGCCAGCAGCGACCGGACAGGGCTGAGCAATGAGCAGTTCTTC,CASSDRTGLSNEQFF
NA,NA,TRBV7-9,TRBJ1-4,TGTGCCAGCAGCTTAGCGGCGGGGCCGCATCCCGAAAAACTGTTTTTT,CASSLAAGPHPEKLFF
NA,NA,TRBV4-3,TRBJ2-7,TGCGCCAGCAGCCAAGAGGGCAACTCCTACGAGCAGTACTTC,CASSQEGNSYEQYF
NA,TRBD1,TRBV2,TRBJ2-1,TGTGCCAGCAGTGATAACAGGGGGTCCTACAATGAGCAGTTCTTC,CASSDNRGSYNEQFF
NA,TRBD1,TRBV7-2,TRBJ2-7,TGTGCCAGCAGCACAGGGGGCGCGGTCGAATACGAGCAGTACTTC,CASSTGGAVEYEQYF
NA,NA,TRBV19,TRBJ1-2,TGTGCCAGTAGTACCGAGTTTGGAGTGGACTATGGCTACACCTTC,CASSTEFGVDYGYTF
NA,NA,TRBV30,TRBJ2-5,TGTGCCTGGAGTATCAGCGGGTACCAAGAGACCCAGTACTTC,CAWSISGYQETQYF
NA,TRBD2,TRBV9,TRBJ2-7,TGTGCCAGCAGCGAGAGTAGCGGGGGGGCTTACTACGAGCAGTACTTC,CASSESSGGAYYEQYF
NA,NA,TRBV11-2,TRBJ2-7,TGTGCCAGCAGCCCAGGACCAACGGGAACCTACGAGCAGTACTTC,CASSPGPTGTYEQYF
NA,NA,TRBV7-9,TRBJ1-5,TGTGCCAGCACCAGGGACAATCAGCCCCAGCATTTT,CASTRDNQPQHF
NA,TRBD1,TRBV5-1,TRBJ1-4,TGCGCCAGCAGCCCCCCGGCAAACGACAGGGGGCTGGATGAAAAACTGTTTTTT,CASSPPANDRGLDEKLFF
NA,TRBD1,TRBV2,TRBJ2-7,TGTGCCAGCAAGCTCGGACAGGGGATTACCTACGAGCAGTACTTC,CASKLGQGITYEQYF
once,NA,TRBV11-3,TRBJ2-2,TGTGCCAGCAGCTTAGCTCTGGCGACGGAGCTGTTTTTT,CASSLALATELFF
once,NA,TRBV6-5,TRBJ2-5,TGTGCCAGCAGCGAAGGCGAGACCCAGTACTTC,CASSEGETQYF
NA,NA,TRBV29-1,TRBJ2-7,TGCAGCGTTGAACAGGGTTCCTACGAGCAGTACTTC,CSVEQGSYEQYF
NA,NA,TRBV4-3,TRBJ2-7,TGCGCCAGCAGCCCCTACCAGGGAACCTACGAGCAGTACTTC,CASSPYQGTYEQYF
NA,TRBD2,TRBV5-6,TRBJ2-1,TGTGCCAGCAGCGGAACCCGACTAGCGGGGTCCTACAATGAGCAGTTCTTC,CASSGTRLAGSYNEQFF
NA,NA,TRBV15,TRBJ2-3,TGTGCCACCAGCAGAGTTTCTGTGTACTCTGGCACAGATACGCAGTATTTT,CATSRVSVYSGTDTQYF
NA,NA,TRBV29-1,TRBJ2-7,TGCAGCGTTGTCCAGGGATACTACGAGCAGTACTTC,CSVVQGYYEQYF
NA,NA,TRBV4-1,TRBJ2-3,TGCGCCAGCAGCCAAACGGATACGCAGTATTTT,CASSQTDTQYF
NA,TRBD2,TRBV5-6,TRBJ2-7,TGTGCCAGCAGCTTGGATTGGACTAGCGAGAACTACGAGCAGTACTTC,CASSLDWTSENYEQYF
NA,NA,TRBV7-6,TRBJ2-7,TGTGCCAGCAGCTTAGCCACACCCGCCGGGGAGGCGCTTGCCTACGAGCAGTACTTC,CASSLATPAGEALAYEQYF
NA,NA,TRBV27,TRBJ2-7,TGTGCCAGCAGTTTATGGGCAGGATCCTACTACGAGCAGTACTTC,CASSLWAGSYYEQYF
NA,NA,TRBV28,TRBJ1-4,TGTGCCAGCCACGGACGACATAATGAAAAACTGTTTTTT,CASHGRHNEKLFF
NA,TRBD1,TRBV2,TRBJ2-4,TGTGCCAGCAGTGAAGCGCGTCAGGGGGTACTGGCAGCCAAAAACATTCAGTACTTC,CASSEARQGVLAAKNIQYF
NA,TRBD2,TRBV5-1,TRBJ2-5,TGCGCCAGCAGCTTGGTTGGTTTTGCTAGCGGGGGATCATTCTCAGGGGAGACCCAGTACTTC,CASSLVGFASGGSFSGETQYF
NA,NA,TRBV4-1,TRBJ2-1,TGCGCCAGCAGCCATCCCACGGACTTGGGGGAGCAGTTCTTC,CASSHPTDLGEQFF
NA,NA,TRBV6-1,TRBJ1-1,TGTGCCAGCAGCGAGACAGCTGAAGCTTTCTTT,CASSETAEAFF
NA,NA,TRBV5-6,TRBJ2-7,TGTGCCAGTTACTCCGCGGGCGAAGCCTACGAGCAGTACTTC,CASYSAGEAYEQYF